These T cell receptor beta chains were read from a single sample in a study of early T cells in non-severe SARS-CoV-2 infection. TCRdb used MiXCR to reprocess the 5' RACE reads, holding one entry per CDR3 protein. Of approximately 63,000 distinct CDR3 sequences in the sample, approximately 6.1% were seen once. The sequences come from whole blood, collected at baseline. Receptors originate from an adult who was a healthcare worker with PCR-confirmed SARS-CoV-2 infection or an uninfected control (not recorded which). CDR3s include the opening cysteine and the closing phenylalanine or tryptophan. D genes are given only for firm matches. Clone size appears in some rows only: once, few, many, or a class for an expanded clone.

TRBD1	TRBV15	NA	TRBJ2-3	TGTGCCACCAGCAGTAACAGGGGGCGTTCAGATACGCAGTATTTT	CATSSNRGRSDTQYF
NA	TRBV7-9	many	TRBJ1-2	TGTGCCAGCAGCTTAGCCAGGGACTATGGCTACACCTTC	CASSLARDYGYTF
NA	TRBV27	many	TRBJ2-7	TGTGCCAGCAGTCGACTACCCCAGTCCCCGGAGAACTACGAGCAGTACTTC	CASSRLPQSPENYEQYF
NA	TRBV6-5	NA	TRBJ1-1	TGTGCCAGCAGTCGATGGAACACTGAAGCTTTCTTT	CASSRWNTEAFF
TRBD1	TRBV19	few	TRBJ1-5	TGTGCCAGTCAGGACAGGGAAAGGGGCAATCAGCCCCAGCATTTT	CASQDRERGNQPQHF
NA	TRBV24-1	many	TRBJ1-5	TGTGCCACCAGTGATTTGCGCGTCGGCCGTAATCAGCCCCAGCATTTT	CATSDLRVGRNQPQHF
TRBD1	TRBV11-2	many	TRBJ2-2	TGTGCCAGCAGCTTCACCCTAGGACAGGGGGATTCGAACACCGGGGAGCTGTTTTTT	CASSFTLGQGDSNTGELFF
NA	TRBV5-6	NA	TRBJ2-7	TGTGCCAGCAGCTCCGGCCAAATCGGCGCCGAGCAGTACTTC	CASSSGQIGAEQYF
TRBD1	TRBV28	many	TRBJ1-2	TGTGCCAGCGGGACAGGGAAAATAAACTATGGCTACACCTTC	CASGTGKINYGYTF
NA	TRBV18	many	TRBJ2-5	TGTGCCAGCTCTGGAGGGGGGCTACAAGAGACCCAGTACTTC	CASSGGGLQETQYF